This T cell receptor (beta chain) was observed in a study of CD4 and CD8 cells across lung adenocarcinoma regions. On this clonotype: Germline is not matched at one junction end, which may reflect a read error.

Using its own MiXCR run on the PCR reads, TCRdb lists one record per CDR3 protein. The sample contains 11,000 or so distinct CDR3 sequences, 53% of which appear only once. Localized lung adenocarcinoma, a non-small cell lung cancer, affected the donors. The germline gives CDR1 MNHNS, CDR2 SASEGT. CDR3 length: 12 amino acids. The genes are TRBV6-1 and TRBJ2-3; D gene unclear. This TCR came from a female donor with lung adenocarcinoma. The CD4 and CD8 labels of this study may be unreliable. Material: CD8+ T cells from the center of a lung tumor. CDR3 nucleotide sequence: TGTGCCAGCAGTGAAGCAAAAGATACTCAGTATTTT. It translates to CASSEAKDTQYF.